The 26 T cell receptor beta chains listed next were all sequenced from one sample in a study of blood T cell repertoires in COVID-19. Here immunoSEQ multiplex PCR was the method, and the copy in TCRdb shows in-frame clones only, minus some. The sample has fewer than 50,000 clones, about 80% seen once; the top ten hold about an eighth. Material for sequencing was peripheral blood. The source of these receptors is a human donor in a cohort sampled during active COVID-19.

The chain links TRBV19 to TRBJ1-1; maybe TRBD1 (5 bases). This CDR3 spans 11 amino acids. Germline CDR1 reads LNHDA; CDR2 reads SQIVND (reference sequence). V lost 5 bases and J lost 6, with 7 bases in between. The CDR3 region has the DNA TGTGCCAGTAGTTGGGGGGCTGAAGCTTTCTTT. It translates to CASSWGAEAFF.

V usage is TRBV12-3 or TRBV12-4 and J usage is TRBJ2-7, with 8 bases aligning to TRBD1. This CDR3 spans 13 amino acids. The junction had 4 bases not matched to a gene; V was cut back by 4 bases and J by 5 bases. CDR3 amino acids: CASSSTGVNEQYF. The CDR3 region has the DNA TGTGCCAGCAGTTCGACAGGGGTAAACGAGCAGTACTTC.

The chain recombines TRBV6-5 with TRBJ2-3; 7 nucleotides line up with TRBD2. V lost 1 base to trimming and J lost 2 bases; unmatched junction nucleotides: 6. Germline lookup yields CDR1 MNHEY and CDR2 SVGAGI. CDR3 length equals 16 residues. This CDR3 reads CASSYLGEGPTDTQYF. CDR3 nucleotide sequence: TGTGCCAGCAGTTACTTGGGGGAGGGCCCCACAGATACGCAGTATTTT.

J is TRBJ2-2 and V is TRBV6-5; possible D gene TRBD1, 6 bases. Germline values: CDR1 MNHEY, CDR2 SVGAGI. The CDR3 sequence is 15 residues long. Trimming shortened V by 4 bases and J by 1 base, and 10 bases separated the two germline ends. The chain's CDR3 is CASSSDRLNTGELFF. The CDR3 DNA sequence: TGTGCCAGCAGTTCCGACAGGCTGAACACCGGGGAGCTGTTTTTT.

The rearrangement links TRBV6-2 or TRBV6-3 to TRBJ2-3, with D uncertain. CDR1 is MNHEY, CDR2 SVGEGT, per germline. The CDR3 is 14 residues long. The V end was cut by 2 bases, the J end by 0 bases, with 6 bases between. CDR3 loop: CASSYIASTDTQYF. The CDR3 region has the DNA TGTGCCAGCAGTTACATAGCAAGCACAGATACGCAGTATTTT.

V usage is TRBV5-6 and J usage is TRBJ2-5; 14 bases map to TRBD2. After removal of 3 bases from V and 5 bases from J, the junction contained 6 bases not matched to a gene. CDR1 and CDR2 from the germline V gene are SGHDT and YYEEEE. CDR3 length equals 16 residues. The CDR3 loop reads CASSSGLAGDAETQYF. As DNA, the CDR3 is TGTGCCAGCAGCTCGGGACTAGCGGGAGATGCGGAGACCCAGTACTTC. The full variable domain, completed using reference TRBV5-6 and TRBJ2-5, is DAGVTQSPTHLIKTRGQQVTLRCSPKSGHDTVSWYQQALGQGPQFIFQYYEEEERQRGNFPDRFSGHQFPNYSSELNVNALLLGDSALYLCASSSGLAGDAETQYFGPGTRLLVL.

This chain joins TRBV7-9 and TRBJ2-7; 9 bases are a match to TRBD2. Germline values: CDR1 SEHNR, CDR2 FQNEAQ (reference sequence). There are 14 residues in the CDR3. With 3 bases clipped from V and 2 bases from J, the junction kept 2 bases outside the gene matches. The DNA for the CDR3 is TGTGCCAGCAGCTTTAGCGGGGGAGCCTACGAGCAGTACTTC. Protein sequence: CASSFSGGAYEQYF.

V usage is TRBV11-2 and J usage is TRBJ1-3; D gene unclear. V gave up 8 bases and J gave up 4 bases, with 12 bases separating them. The CDR3 sequence is 13 residues long. Germline CDR1 reads SGHAT; CDR2 reads FQNNGV. The CDR3 sequence: CASGSPGGNTIYF. DNA of the CDR3: TGTGCCAGCGGATCCCCCGGGGGAAACACCATATATTTT. Together with reference TRBV11-2 and TRBJ1-3, the CDR3 gives the full variable domain: EAGVAQSPRYKIIEKRQSVAFWCNPISGHATLYWYQQILGQGPKLLIQFQNNGVVDDSQLPKDRFSAERLKGVDSTLKIQPAKLEDSAVYLCASGSPGGNTIYFGEGSWLTVV.

The rearrangement joins TRBV7-2 to TRBJ2-5; tentative D call: TRBD2 (5 bases). CDR3 length equals 15 residues. The germline CDR1 and CDR2 sequences are SGHTA and FQGNSA. Between the trimmed V and J ends, which lost 2 bases and 5 bases, there was a span of 15 bases. The CDR3: CASSLLLARGETQYF. The CDR3 nucleotides read TGTGCCAGCAGCTTACTCCTAGCTCGAGGGGAGACCCAGTACTTC.

The V gene is TRBV3-1 (or the pseudogene TRBV3-2), the J gene TRBJ2-1; 7 bases fit TRBD2. The CDR3 is 13 residues long. V dropped 5 bases and J dropped 6; count of bases not matched to a gene: 4. Germline V CDR1 and CDR2: LGHDT, YNNKEL (reference sequence). The CDR3 nucleotides read TGTGCCAGCAGCATCGCGGGGGTCAATGAGCAGTTCTTC. It yields the protein CASSIAGVNEQFF.

This chain uses TRBV11-2 with TRBJ2-3, with D possibly being TRBD2 (7 bases). In germline, CDR1 is SGHAT, CDR2 FQNNGV. This CDR3 region has 17 residues. V was pared by 3 bases and J by 4 bases, with 20 bases between. This chain's CDR3 is CASSLGWGGSGPDTQYF. The CDR3 region has the DNA TGTGCCAGCAGCTTGGGATGGGGGGGCAGTGGCCCAGATACGCAGTATTTT.

The chain employs TRBV27 and TRBJ1-3; possible D gene TRBD1, 6 bases. The CDR3 is 13 amino acids. Germline V gene sequence: CDR1 MNHEY, CDR2 SMNVEV (reference sequence). The V gene lost 8 bases and the J gene lost 4 bases, with 12 bases spanning the gap. The CDR3 sequence is CASQQGNGNTIYF. In DNA, the CDR3 is TGTGCCAGCCAACAGGGTAACGGAAACACCATATATTTT.

The chain is built from TRBV12-5 and TRBJ1-1; tentatively, D is TRBD1 (5 bases). The CDR3 is 15 residues long. Looked up from germline, CDR1 is LGHNT and CDR2 is FRNRAP. Between the trimmed V and J ends, which lost 6 bases and 1 base, there was a span of 15 bases. CDR3 sequence reads: CASGSLGASNTEAFF. The CDR3 region has the DNA TGTGCTAGTGGCTCCCTAGGGGCTTCGAACACTGAAGCTTTCTTT.

A few counts support this clone. The V gene is TRBV6-5, the J gene TRBJ1-4; 7 bases agree with TRBD1. CDR3 size: 15 residues. V was pared by 1 base and J by 8 bases, with 7 bases of the junction left unmatched. Per the germline V gene, CDR1 is MNHEY and CDR2 is SVGAGI. CDR3 bases: TGTGCCAGCAGTTACTACAGGGGTTCGGAAGAAAAACTGTTTTTT. Translating it yields CASSYYRGSEEKLFF.

J is TRBJ1-1 and V is TRBV5-1, with TRBD1 identical over 7 bases. The CDR3 is 15 residues long. CDR1 and CDR2 from the germline V gene are SGHRS and YFSETQ. With V trimmed by 4 bases and J by 1 base, 7 bases remained unmatched. The CDR3 loop is CASSPEQGRNTEAFF. Written as DNA, the CDR3 is TGCGCCAGCAGCCCAGAACAGGGGCGGAACACTGAAGCTTTCTTT.

The V call is TRBV4-1, the J call TRBJ2-1, with 9 bases matching TRBD2. The junction had 13 bases not matched to a gene; V was cut back by 1 base and J by 9 bases. Germline CDR1 MGHRA, CDR2 YSYEKL. The CDR3 runs to 17 residues. The CDR3 sequence is CASSQGGASGDWGEQFF. The CDR3 DNA follows: TGCGCCAGCAGCCAAGGTGGGGCTAGCGGGGATTGGGGTGAGCAGTTCTTC.

The V gene is TRBV3-1 (or the pseudogene TRBV3-2), the J gene TRBJ2-2; D perhaps matches TRBD1 (6 bases). Germline V lookup: CDR1 LGHDT, CDR2 YNNKEL (reference sequence). CDR3 length: 16 residues. V was trimmed by 2 bases and J by 7 bases, leaving 17 bases between them. The CDR3 nucleotides read TGTGCCAGCAGCCAAATGGGGGCAGGATCGGGCGGGGAGCTGTTTTTT. This sequence encodes CASSQMGAGSGGELFF.

The V and J genes are TRBV25-1 and TRBJ2-5; 8 nucleotides align to TRBD1. Unmatched junction bases numbered 4, after V lost 4 bases and J lost 3 bases. This CDR3 contains 14 residues. The germline V gene encodes CDR1 MGHDK and CDR2 SYGVNS. The CDR3 is CASSAEDREETQYF. CDR3 nucleotide sequence: TGTGCCAGCAGTGCTGAGGACAGGGAAGAGACCCAGTACTTC.

This clone was observed once. The CDR3 region is CASSPRDRDPGGEQFF. The DNA for the CDR3 is TGTGCCAGCAGCCCCCGGGACAGGGACCCGGGTGGTGAGCAGTTCTTC. This sequence joins TRBV21-1 and TRBJ2-1; no check of the table's D call, TRBD1, against the DNA was made. TRBV21-1 represents a pseudogene. CDR3 length equals 16 residues.

The chain is built from TRBV7-8 and TRBJ2-1; weak D call: TRBD2 (5 bases). The V and J ends lost 0 bases and 4 bases respectively, with 13 bases between them. Germline values: CDR1 SGHVS, CDR2 FQNEAQ. The CDR3 runs 16 residues. The chain's CDR3 is CASSLAGTDFYNEQFF. For the CDR3, the DNA is TGTGCCAGCAGCTTAGCAGGAACGGACTTTTACAATGAGCAGTTCTTC.

This clone was counted once. V is TRBV6-1 and J is TRBJ2-2; 7 bases are a match to TRBD2. V dropped 2 bases and J dropped 3; count of bases not matched to a gene: 9. Germline lookup yields CDR1 MNHNS and CDR2 SASEGT. This CDR3 comprises 17 residues. CDR3 loop: CASSEIAWEGYTGELFF. The CDR3 DNA follows: TGTGCCAGCAGTGAAATAGCTTGGGAGGGGTACACCGGGGAGCTGTTTTTT.

The chain joins TRBV2 to TRBJ1-1; a possible D gene is TRBD1 (6 bases). The V gene's germline CDR1 is SNHLY and CDR2 FYNNEI. Trimming cost V 2 bases and J 4 bases, with 14 bases left between them. The CDR3 totals 15 residues. CDR3 sequence (DNA): TGTGCCAGCAGTGAAAACCCAGGGGCGGGCACTGAAGCTTTCTTT. This translates into CASSENPGAGTEAFF.

This chain links TRBV5-1 with TRBJ2-7, with TRBD1 as a possible D gene (6 bases). CDR3 size: 15 residues. Trimming removed 4 bases from V and 2 bases from J, with 16 bases in between. Germline V gene lookup returns CDR1 SGHRS and CDR2 YFSETQ. CDR3 residues: CASSQNRALAYEQYF. The CDR3, as DNA: TGCGCCAGCAGCCAAAACAGGGCGCTAGCCTACGAGCAGTACTTC.

The rearrangement links TRBV7-9 to TRBJ2-7; possibly TRBD2 for D (6 bases). This CDR3 comprises 16 residues. Trimming stripped 4 bases from V and 0 bases from J, with 16 bases between. Looked up from germline, CDR1 is SEHNR and CDR2 is FQNEAQ (reference sequence). The CDR3 bases are TGTGCCAGCAGCTCCACCCGCGCGGGGCCCTCCTACGAGCAGTACTTC. Its protein product is CASSSTRAGPSYEQYF.

V is TRBV29-1 and J is TRBJ2-7; a weak D match, TRBD1 (5 bases). V was trimmed by 1 base and J by 7 bases, leaving 14 bases between them. CDR3 length: 13 amino acids. Germline values: CDR1 SQVTM, CDR2 ANQGSEA. The CDR3 DNA reads TGCAGCGTTGAAGGTGCCGACAGACGAGAGCAGTACTTC. Translating gives CSVEGADRREQYF.

This clone was recorded once. The gene calls are TRBV5-1 and TRBJ1-2; D possibly corresponds to TRBD1 (6 bases). From germline, CDR1 is SGHRS and CDR2 YFSETQ. V lost 2 bases and J lost 4, with 15 bases in between. The CDR3 totals 15 residues. CDR3 region: CASSFGGAGGYGYTF. In DNA form, the CDR3 reads TGCGCCAGCAGCTTTGGGGGCGCGGGGGGCTATGGCTACACCTTC. The whole variable domain, remainder taken from reference TRBV5-1 and TRBJ1-2, is KAGVTQTPRYLIKTRGQQVTLSCSPISGHRSVSWYQQTPGQGLQFLFEYFSETQRNKGNFPGRFSGRQFSNSRSEMNVSTLELGDSALYLCASSFGGAGGYGYTFGSGTRLTVV.